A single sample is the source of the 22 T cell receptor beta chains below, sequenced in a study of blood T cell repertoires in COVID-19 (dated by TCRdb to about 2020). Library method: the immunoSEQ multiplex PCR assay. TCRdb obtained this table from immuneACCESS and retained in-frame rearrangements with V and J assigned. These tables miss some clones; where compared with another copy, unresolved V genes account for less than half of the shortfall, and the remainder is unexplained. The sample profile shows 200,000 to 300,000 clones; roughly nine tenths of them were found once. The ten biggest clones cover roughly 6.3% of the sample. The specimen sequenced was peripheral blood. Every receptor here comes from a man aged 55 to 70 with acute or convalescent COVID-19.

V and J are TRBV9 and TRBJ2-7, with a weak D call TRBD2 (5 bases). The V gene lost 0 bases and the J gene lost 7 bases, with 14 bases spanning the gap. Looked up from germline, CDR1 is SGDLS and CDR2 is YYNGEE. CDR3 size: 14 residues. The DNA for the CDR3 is TGTGCCAGCAGCGTAGATTTGGGAGTTCGTGAGCAGTACTTC. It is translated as CASSVDLGVREQYF.

CDR3 in amino acids: CASSQAGGGADTQYF. In DNA, the CDR3 is TGCGCCAGCAGCCAAGCGGGAGGGGGGGCAGATACGCAGTATTTT. The chain links TRBV4-3 to TRBJ2-3; 8 bases match TRBD2. Trimming cost V 1 base and J 4 bases; bases outside gene matches: 4. Germline V lookup: CDR1 LGHNA, CDR2 YSLEER. This CDR3 is built from 15 residues.

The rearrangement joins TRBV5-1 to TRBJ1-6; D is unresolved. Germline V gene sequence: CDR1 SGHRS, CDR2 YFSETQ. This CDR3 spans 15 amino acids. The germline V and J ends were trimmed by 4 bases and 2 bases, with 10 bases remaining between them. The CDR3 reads CASSPSDPYNSPLHF. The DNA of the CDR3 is TGCGCCAGCAGCCCTTCAGATCCCTATAATTCACCCCTCCACTTT.

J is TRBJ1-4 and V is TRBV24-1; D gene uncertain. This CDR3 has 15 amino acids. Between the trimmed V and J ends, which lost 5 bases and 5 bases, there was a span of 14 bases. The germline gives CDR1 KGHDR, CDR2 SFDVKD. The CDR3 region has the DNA TGTGCCACCAGTGGGGAAGGAGGAAGCAATGAAAAACTGTTTTTT. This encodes CATSGEGGSNEKLFF.

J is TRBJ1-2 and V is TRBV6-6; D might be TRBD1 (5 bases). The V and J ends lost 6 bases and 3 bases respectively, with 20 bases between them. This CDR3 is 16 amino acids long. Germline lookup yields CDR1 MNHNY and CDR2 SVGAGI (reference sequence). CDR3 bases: TGTGCCAGCAGCCTCAACCCATTAACAGGCCACTATGGCTACACCTTC. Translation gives CASSLNPLTGHYGYTF.

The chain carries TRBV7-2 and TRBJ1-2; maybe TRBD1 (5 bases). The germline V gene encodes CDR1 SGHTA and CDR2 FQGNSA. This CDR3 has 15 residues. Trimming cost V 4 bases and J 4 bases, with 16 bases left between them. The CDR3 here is CASSSDPGRRYGYTF. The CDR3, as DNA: TGTGCCAGCAGCTCCGACCCAGGGCGTCGCTATGGCTACACCTTC.

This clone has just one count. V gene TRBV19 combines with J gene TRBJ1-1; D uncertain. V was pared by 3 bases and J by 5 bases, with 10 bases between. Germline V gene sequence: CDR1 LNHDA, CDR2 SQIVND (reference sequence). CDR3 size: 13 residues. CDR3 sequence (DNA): TGTGCCAGTAGTATCAACAGCGGAACTGAAGCTTTCTTT. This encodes CASSINSGTEAFF.

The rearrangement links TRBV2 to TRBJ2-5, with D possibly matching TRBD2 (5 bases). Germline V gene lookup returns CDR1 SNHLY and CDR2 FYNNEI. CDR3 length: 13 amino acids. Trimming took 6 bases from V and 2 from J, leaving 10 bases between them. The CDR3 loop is CASRPDYQETQYF. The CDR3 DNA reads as TGTGCCAGCAGACCTGACTATCAAGAGACCCAGTACTTC.

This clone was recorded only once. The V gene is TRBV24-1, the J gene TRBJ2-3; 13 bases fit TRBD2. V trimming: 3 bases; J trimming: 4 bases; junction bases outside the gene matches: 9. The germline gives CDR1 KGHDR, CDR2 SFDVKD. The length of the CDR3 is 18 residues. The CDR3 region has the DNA TGTGCCACCAGTGATATAGGACTAGCGGGAGTGGAGGCAGATACGCAGTATTTT. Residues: CATSDIGLAGVEADTQYF.

The CDR3: CASAFGGRAYNEQFF. DNA for the CDR3: TGTGCCTCCGCATTCGGCGGGAGGGCCTACAATGAGCAGTTCTTC. This chain uses TRBV28 with TRBJ2-1; 9 bases align to TRBD2. Germline V lookup: CDR1 MDHEN, CDR2 SYDVKM. V was pared by 11 bases and J by 2 bases, with 10 bases of the junction left unmatched. The CDR3 sequence is 15 residues long.

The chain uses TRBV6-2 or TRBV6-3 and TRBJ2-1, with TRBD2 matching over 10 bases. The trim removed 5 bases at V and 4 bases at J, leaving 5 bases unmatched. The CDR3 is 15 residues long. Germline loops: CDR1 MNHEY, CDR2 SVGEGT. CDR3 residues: CASSVAGGRYNEQFF. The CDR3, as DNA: TGTGCCAGCAGTGTAGCGGGAGGAAGGTACAATGAGCAGTTCTTC.

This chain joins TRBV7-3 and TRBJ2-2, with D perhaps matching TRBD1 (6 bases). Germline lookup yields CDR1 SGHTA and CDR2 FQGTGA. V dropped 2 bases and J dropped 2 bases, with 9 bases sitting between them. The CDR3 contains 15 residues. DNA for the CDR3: TGTGCCAGCAGCTTAGGGGGCCAAAACACCGGGGAGCTGTTTTTT. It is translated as CASSLGGQNTGELFF. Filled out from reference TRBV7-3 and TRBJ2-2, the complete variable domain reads GAGVSQTPSNKVTEKGKYVELRCDPISGHTALYWYRQSLGQGPEFLIYFQGTGAADDSGLPNDRFFAVRPEGSVSTLKIQRTERGDSAVYLCASSLGGQNTGELFFGEGSRLTVL.

CDR3 sequence reads: CASSQGPRLDTEAFF. DNA for the CDR3: TGCGCCAGCAGCCAAGGCCCGCGGTTGGACACTGAAGCTTTCTTT. The V call is TRBV4-3, the J call TRBJ1-1; D ambiguous. V was shortened by 1 base and J by 3 bases, with 12 bases between the two germline ends. This CDR3 region has 15 residues. The V gene's germline CDR1 is LGHNA and CDR2 YSLEER.

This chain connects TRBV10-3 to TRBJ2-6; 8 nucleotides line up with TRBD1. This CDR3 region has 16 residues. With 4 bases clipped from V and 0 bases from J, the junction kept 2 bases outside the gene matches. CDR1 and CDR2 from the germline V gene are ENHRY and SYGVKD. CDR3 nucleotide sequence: TGTGCCATCAGTGGGACAGGGAACTCTGGGGCCAACGTCCTGACTTTC. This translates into CAISGTGNSGANVLTF.

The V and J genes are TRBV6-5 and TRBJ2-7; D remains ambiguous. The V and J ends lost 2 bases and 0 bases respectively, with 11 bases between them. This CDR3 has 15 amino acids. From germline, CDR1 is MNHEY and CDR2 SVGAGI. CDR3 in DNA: TGTGCCAGCAGTTACACAACCACTACCTCCTACGAGCAGTACTTC. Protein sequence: CASSYTTTTSYEQYF.

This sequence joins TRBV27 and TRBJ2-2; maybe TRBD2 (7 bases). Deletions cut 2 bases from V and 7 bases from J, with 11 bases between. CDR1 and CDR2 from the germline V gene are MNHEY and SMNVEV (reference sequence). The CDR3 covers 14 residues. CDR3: CASSLVGGLGELFF. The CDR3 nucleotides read TGTGCCAGCAGTTTAGTCGGGGGGCTCGGGGAGCTGTTTTTT.

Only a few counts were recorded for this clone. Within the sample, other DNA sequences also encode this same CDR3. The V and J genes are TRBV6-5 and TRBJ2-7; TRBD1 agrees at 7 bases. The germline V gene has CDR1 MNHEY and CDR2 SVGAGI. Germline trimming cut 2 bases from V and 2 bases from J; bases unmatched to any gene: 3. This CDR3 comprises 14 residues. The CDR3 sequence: CASSYRDSTYEQYF. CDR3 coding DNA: TGTGCCAGCAGTTACAGGGACAGCACCTACGAGCAGTACTTC.

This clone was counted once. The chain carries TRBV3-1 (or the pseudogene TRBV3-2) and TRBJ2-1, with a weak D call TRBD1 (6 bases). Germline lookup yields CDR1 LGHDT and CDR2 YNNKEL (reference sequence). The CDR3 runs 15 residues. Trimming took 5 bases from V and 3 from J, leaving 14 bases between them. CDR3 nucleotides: TGTGCCAGCAGCGGGGGACAAACAAACTACAATGAGCAGTTCTTC. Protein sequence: CASSGGQTNYNEQFF.

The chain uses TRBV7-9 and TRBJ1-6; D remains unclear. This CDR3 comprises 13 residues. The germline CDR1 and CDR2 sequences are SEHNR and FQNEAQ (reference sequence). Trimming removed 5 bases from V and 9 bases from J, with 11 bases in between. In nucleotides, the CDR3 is TGTGCCAGCAGCCCCGGTTTTAGTTCACCCCTCCACTTT. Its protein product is CASSPGFSSPLHF. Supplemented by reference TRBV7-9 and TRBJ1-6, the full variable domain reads DTGVSQNPRHKITKRGQNVTFRCDPISEHNRLYWYRQTLGQGPEFLTYFQNEAQLEKSRLLSDRFSAERPKGSFSTLEIQRTEQGDSAMYLCASSPGFSSPLHFGNGTRLTVT.

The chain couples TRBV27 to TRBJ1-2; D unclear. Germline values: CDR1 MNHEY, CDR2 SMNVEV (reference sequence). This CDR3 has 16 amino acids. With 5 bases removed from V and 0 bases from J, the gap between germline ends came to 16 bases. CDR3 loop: CASSRGSTSSNYGYTF. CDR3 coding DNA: TGTGCCAGCAGTCGGGGATCGACCTCTTCTAACTATGGCTACACCTTC.

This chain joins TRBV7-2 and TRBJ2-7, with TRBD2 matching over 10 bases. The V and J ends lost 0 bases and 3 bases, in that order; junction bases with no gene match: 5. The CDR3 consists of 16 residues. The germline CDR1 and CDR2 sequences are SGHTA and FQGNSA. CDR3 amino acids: CASSLAGTSEGYEQYF. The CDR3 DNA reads TGTGCCAGCAGCTTAGCCGGGACTAGCGAGGGCTACGAGCAGTACTTC.

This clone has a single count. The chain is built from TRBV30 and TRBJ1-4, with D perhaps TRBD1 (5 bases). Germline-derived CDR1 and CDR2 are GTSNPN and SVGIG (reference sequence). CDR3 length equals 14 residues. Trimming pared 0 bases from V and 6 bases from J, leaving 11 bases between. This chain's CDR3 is CAWSVPGDYEKLFF. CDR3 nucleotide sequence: TGTGCCTGGAGTGTTCCGGGGGACTATGAAAAACTGTTTTTT.